One TCR beta chain is described in this entry. Its target is not known. The sample belongs to a study of shared clonotypes between healthy human individuals. The data were produced by immunoSEQ multiplex PCR, yet TCRdb's version contains in-frame clones alone and is incomplete. Of approximately 2.1 million clones detected, over 85% appear once; the ten largest clones hold 0.39%. Trimming shortened V by 6 bases and J by 2 bases, and 7 bases separated the two germline ends. Per the germline V gene, CDR1 is MGHDK and CDR2 is SYGVNS. The CDR3 has 12 amino acids. General observations from the study: Around 5% of naive CD4 clonotypes were common to a few donors.

The sequenced sample consisted of naive CD4+ T cells from PBMCs. The subset denotes: CD45RA+ positively selected. The chain couples TRBV25-1 to TRBJ1-2; D not resolved. This clonotype originated in a man younger than 35 in good health. Some clones in this sample may be carry-over from other donors' samples. The CDR3 reads CASREANYGYTF. The CDR3 DNA follows: TGTGCCAGCAGGGAGGCGAACTATGGCTACACCTTC.